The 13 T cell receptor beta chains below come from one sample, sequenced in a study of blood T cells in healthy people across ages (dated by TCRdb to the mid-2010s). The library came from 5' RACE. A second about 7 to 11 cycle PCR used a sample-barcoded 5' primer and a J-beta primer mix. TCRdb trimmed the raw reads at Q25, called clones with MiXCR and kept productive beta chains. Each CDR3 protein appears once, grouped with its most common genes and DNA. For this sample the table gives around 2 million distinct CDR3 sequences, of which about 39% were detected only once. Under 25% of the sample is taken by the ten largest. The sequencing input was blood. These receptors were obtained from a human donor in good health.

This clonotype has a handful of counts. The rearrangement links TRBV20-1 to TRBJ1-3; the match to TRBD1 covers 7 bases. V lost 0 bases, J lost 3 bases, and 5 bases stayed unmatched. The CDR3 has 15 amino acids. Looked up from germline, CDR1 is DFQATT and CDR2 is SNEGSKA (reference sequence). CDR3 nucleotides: TGCAGTGCTAGAGACCGAGACAGGGATGGAAACACCATATATTTT. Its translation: CSARDRDRDGNTIYF.

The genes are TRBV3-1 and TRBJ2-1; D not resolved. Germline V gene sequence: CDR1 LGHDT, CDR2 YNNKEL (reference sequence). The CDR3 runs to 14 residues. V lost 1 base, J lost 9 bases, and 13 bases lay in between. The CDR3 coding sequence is TGTGCCAGCAGCCAAGTGAGAAGCACGGGTGAGCAGTTCTTC. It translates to CASSQVRSTGEQFF.

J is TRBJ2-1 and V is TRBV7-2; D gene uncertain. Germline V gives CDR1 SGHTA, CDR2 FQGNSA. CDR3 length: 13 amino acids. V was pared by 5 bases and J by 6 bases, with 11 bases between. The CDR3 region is CASSPDSRNEQFF. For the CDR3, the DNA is TGTGCCAGCAGCCCAGACTCCCGCAATGAGCAGTTCTTC.

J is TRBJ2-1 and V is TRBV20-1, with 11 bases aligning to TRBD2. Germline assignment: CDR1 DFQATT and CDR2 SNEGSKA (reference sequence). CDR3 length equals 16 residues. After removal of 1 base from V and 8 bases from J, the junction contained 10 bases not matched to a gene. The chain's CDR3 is CSARGLLAGDHDEQFF. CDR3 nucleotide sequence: TGCAGTGCTAGAGGGCTACTAGCGGGGGACCACGATGAGCAGTTCTTC.

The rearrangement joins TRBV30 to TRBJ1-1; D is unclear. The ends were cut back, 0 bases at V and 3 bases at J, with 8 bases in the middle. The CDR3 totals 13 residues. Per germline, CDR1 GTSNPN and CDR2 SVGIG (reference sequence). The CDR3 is CAWSVQRDTEAFF. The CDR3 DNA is TGTGCCTGGAGTGTACAAAGGGACACTGAAGCTTTCTTT.

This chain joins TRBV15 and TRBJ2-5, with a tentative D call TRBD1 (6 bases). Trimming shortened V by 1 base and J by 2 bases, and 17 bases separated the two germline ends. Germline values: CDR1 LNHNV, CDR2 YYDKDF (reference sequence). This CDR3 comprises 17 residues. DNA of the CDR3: TGTGCCACCAGCAGAGTTGGGCAGGGGATTCTGCAAGAGACCCAGTACTTC. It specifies CATSRVGQGILQETQYF.

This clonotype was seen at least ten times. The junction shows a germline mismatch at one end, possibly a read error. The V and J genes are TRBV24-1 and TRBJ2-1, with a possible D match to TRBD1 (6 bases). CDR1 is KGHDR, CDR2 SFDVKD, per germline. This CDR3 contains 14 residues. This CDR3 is CATGDRSSYNEQFF. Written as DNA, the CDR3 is TGTGCCACCGGTGACAGGAGCTCCTACAATGAGCAGTTCTTC.

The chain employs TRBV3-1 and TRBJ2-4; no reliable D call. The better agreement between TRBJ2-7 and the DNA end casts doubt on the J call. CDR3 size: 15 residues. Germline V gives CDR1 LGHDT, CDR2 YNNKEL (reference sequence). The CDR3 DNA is TGTGCCAGCAGCCAATTCAACACGTTCCCCTACGAGCAGTACTTC. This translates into CASSQFNTFPYEQYF.

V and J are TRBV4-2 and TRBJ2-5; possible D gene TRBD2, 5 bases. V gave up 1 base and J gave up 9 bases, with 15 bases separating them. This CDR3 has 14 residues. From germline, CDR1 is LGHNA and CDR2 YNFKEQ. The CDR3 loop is CASSQGARLEAQYF. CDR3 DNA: TGTGCCAGCAGCCAAGGCGCGAGACTGGAGGCCCAGTACTTC.

The chain's CDR3 is CASSEVQGQGYTF. For the CDR3, the DNA is TGTGCCAGCAGTGAAGTTCAGGGGCAAGGCTACACCTTC. The gene calls are TRBV6-1 and TRBJ1-2; a weak D match, TRBD1 (6 bases). CDR1 MNHNS and CDR2 SASEGT come from the germline V gene. Trimming stripped 1 base from V and 8 bases from J, with 11 bases between. There are 13 residues in the CDR3.

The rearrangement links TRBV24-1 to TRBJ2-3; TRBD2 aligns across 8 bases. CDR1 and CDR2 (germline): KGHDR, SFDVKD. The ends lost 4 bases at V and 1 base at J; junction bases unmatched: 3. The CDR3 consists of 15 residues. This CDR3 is CATSDPAGGTDTQYF. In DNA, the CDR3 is TGTGCCACCAGTGACCCAGCGGGGGGCACAGATACGCAGTATTTT.

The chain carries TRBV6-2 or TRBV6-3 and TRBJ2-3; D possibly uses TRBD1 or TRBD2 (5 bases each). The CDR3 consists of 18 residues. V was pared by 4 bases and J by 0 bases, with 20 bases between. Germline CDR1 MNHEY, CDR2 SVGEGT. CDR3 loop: CASSSPDTRGPSTDTQYF. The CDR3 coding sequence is TGTGCCAGCAGTTCCCCGGACACGAGGGGTCCTAGCACAGATACGCAGTATTTT.

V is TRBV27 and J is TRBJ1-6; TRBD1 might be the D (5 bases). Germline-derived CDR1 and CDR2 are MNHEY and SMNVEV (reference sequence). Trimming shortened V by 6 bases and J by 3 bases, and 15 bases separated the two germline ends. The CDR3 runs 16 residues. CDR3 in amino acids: CASSPDRPYYNSPLHF. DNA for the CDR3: TGTGCCAGCAGCCCCGACAGACCATACTATAATTCACCCCTCCACTTT.